This T cell receptor beta chain originates from a study of blood T cells in healthy people across ages. Trimming removed 1 base at V and 0 bases at J, with 12 bases between. The CDR3 runs 15 residues. Per the germline V gene, CDR1 is DFQATT and CDR2 is SNEGSKA (reference sequence). This clonotype was seen at least ten times. Alongside a J-beta primer mix, a sample-barcoded 5' primer served in a second PCR lasting roughly 6 to 11 cycles. Using its own MiXCR run on the 5' RACE reads, TCRdb lists one record per CDR3 protein. Among hundreds of thousands of distinct CDR3 sequences listed, around 24% were seen once. The sample also formed part of further work on T cells of mothers and their children.

The clonotype was recovered from a boy aged 5-17 years in good health. The sequenced sample was blood. The chain joins TRBV20-1 to TRBJ1-1; D is undetermined. The CDR3: CSARAGGPMNTEAFF. The CDR3 bases are TGCAGTGCTAGAGCAGGAGGACCGATGAACACTGAAGCTTTCTTT.